The 2 T cell receptor beta chains presented below share a single source sample, sequenced in a study of control samples from healthy donors and cancer patients. Libraries were prepared by immunoSEQ multiplex PCR; TCRdb keeps only in-frame clonotypes and omits some of them. This sample carries about 120,000 clones, over 85% of them seen once, and the ten largest clones take around 5.8%. The specimen sequenced was blood. The receptor source for this set is a man aged 18 to 29 in good health.

The chain links TRBV7-9 to TRBJ1-4; 7 bases fit TRBD1. This CDR3 is 14 amino acids long. With 5 bases clipped from V and 8 bases from J, the junction kept 8 bases outside the gene matches. Germline V gene data show CDR1 as SEHNR and CDR2 as FQNEAQ (reference sequence). The CDR3 DNA follows: TGTGCCAGCAGCCCCCTAGGACAGGACGAAAAACTGTTTTTT. This sequence encodes CASSPLGQDEKLFF.

The CDR3 nucleotides read TGTGCCAGCAGCGCAGGTTTCAGCTCCTACAATGAGCAGTTCTTC. It encodes CASSAGFSSYNEQFF. V is TRBV6-5 and J is TRBJ2-1; D is uncertain. Germline assignment: CDR1 MNHEY and CDR2 SVGAGI. CDR3 length equals 15 residues. Trimming left V 6 bases short and J 0 bases short, with 12 bases between.